This T cell receptor delta chain was profiled in a study of Vδ1+ human thymocytes. Sequences come from RNA converted to cDNA by reverse transcription. CDR3 amplicons came from multiplex PCR with pooled V-gene forward and constant-region reverse primers. TCRdb made new clone calls on the multiplex PCR reads using CATT. The table records approximately 24,000 delta-chain clones, under 8% of them present only once. Alphabeta T cells were depleted, then CD3+ Vdelta1+ Vdelta2- thymocytes were FACS-sorted. With V trimmed by 0 bases and J by 3 bases, 6 bases remained unmatched. This CDR3 is 15 amino acids long. Germline V lookup: CDR1 GEAIGNYY, CDR2 EKD. Findings and caveats of the study: Unlike peripheral blood Vdelta1+ controls, thymic delta-chain sequences included about 20% Vdelta2 and few Vdelta3. Bulk repertoire data may be misinterpreted because of unexpected Vdelta2 sequences. Highly polyclonal TRG and TRD repertoires with Gaussian CDR3 length distributions appeared in thymus. Donors shared many TRG clonotypes but few TRD clonotypes.

This clone rates as medium-sized (0.01 to 0.1%). Its antigen is unidentified. The chain combines TRDV2 with TRDJ1; TRDD3 agrees at 7 bases. The material sequenced was Vdelta1+ gamma-delta thymocytes from the thymus. Subset of the sample: FACS-sorted CD3+ TCRalphabeta- TCRVdelta1+ TCRVdelta2- thymocytes. This receptor was identified in a girl under two years old who had congenital heart surgery. The chain's CDR3 is CACDTGGSEADKLIF. DNA for the CDR3: TGTGCCTGTGACACCGGGGGATCGGAGGCCGATAAACTCATCTTT.